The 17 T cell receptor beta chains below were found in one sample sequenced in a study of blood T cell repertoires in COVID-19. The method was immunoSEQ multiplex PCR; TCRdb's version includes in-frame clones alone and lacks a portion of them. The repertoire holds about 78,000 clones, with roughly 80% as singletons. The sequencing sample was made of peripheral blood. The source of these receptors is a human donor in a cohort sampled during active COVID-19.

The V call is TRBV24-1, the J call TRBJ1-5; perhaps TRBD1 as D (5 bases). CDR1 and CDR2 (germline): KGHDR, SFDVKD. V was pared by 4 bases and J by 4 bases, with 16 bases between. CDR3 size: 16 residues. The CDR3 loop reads CATSDPLQGKNQPQHF. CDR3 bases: TGTGCCACCAGTGACCCCCTCCAGGGTAAGAATCAGCCCCAGCATTTT.

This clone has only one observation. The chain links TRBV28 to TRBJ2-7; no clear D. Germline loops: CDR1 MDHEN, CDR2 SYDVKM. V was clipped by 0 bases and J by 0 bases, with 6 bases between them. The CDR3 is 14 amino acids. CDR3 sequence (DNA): TGTGCCAGCAGTTTATGGGGCATCTCCTACGAGCAGTACTTC. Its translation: CASSLWGISYEQYF.

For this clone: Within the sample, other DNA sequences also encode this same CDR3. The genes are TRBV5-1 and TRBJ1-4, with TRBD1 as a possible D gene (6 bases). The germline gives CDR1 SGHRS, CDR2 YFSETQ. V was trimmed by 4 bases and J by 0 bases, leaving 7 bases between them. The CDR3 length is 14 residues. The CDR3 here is CASSQGPTNEKLFF. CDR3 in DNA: TGCGCCAGCAGCCAGGGGCCAACTAATGAAAAACTGTTTTTT. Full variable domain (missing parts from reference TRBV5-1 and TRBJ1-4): KAGVTQTPRYLIKTRGQQVTLSCSPISGHRSVSWYQQTPGQGLQFLFEYFSETQRNKGNFPGRFSGRQFSNSRSEMNVSTLELGDSALYLCASSQGPTNEKLFFGSGTQLSVL.

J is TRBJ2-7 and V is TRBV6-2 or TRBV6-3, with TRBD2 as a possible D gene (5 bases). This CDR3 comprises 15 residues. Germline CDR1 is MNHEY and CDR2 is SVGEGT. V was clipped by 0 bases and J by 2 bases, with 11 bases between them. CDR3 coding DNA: TGTGCCAGCAGTTACTCGAGGGAACCCCCCTACGAGCAGTACTTC. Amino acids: CASSYSREPPYEQYF.

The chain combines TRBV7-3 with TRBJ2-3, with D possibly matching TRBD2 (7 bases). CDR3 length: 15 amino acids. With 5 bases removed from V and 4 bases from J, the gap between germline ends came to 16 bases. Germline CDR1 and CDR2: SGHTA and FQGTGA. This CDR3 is CASSVSGGPADTQYF. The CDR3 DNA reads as TGTGCCAGCAGCGTCTCCGGGGGGCCAGCAGATACGCAGTATTTT.

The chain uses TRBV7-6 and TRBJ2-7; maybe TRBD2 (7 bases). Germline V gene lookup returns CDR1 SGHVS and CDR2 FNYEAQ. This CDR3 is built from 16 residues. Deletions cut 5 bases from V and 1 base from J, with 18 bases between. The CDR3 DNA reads TGTGCCAGCAGCCAACCGGGGGGCGGCGGTTCCTACGAGCAGTACTTC. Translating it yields CASSQPGGGGSYEQYF.

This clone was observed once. The CDR3 DNA reads as TGTGCCAGCAGCTTAGCAGGGACAGCGAACACTGAAGCTTTCTTT. The encoded protein is CASSLAGTANTEAFF. The chain recombines TRBV7-9 with TRBJ1-1, with TRBD1 matching 7 bases. The V and J ends lost 0 bases and 1 base, in that order; junction bases with no gene match: 2. This CDR3 comprises 15 residues. Germline loops: CDR1 SEHNR, CDR2 FQNEAQ (reference sequence).

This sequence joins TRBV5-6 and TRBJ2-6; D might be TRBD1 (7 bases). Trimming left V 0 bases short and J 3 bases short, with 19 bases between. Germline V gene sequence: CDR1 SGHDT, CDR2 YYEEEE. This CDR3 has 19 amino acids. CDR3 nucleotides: TGTGCCAGCAGCTTGGCGGGGGCAGGGGGTATCCTTGGGGCCAACGTCCTGACTTTC. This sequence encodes CASSLAGAGGILGANVLTF.

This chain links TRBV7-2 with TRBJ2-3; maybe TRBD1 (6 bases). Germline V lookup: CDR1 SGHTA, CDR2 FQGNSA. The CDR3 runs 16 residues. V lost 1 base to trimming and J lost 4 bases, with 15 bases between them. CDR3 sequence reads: CASSLGLAGGADTQYF. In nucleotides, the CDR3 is TGTGCCAGCAGCTTAGGGCTAGCTGGGGGCGCAGATACGCAGTATTTT.

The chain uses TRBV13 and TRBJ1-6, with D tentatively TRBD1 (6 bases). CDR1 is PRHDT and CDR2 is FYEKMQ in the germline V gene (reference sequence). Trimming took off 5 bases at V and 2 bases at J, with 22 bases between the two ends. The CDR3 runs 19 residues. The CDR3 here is CASSRKQGRNLPYNSPLHF. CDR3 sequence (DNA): TGTGCCAGCAGCCGGAAGCAGGGGCGAAACCTCCCCTATAATTCACCCCTCCACTTT.

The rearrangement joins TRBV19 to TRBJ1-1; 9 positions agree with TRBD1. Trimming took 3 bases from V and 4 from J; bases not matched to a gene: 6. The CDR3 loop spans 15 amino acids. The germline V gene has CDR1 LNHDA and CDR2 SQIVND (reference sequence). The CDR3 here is CASSIGTGRGTEAFF. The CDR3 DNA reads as TGTGCCAGTAGTATTGGGACAGGGAGGGGCACTGAAGCTTTCTTT.

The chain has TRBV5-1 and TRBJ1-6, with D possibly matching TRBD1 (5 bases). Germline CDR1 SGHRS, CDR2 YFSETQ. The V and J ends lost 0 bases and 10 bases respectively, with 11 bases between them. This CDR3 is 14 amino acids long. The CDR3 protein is CASSLGRVESPLHF. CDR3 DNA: TGCGCCAGCAGCTTGGGCAGGGTGGAATCACCCCTCCACTTT. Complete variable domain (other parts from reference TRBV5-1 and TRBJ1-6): KAGVTQTPRYLIKTRGQQVTLSCSPISGHRSVSWYQQTPGQGLQFLFEYFSETQRNKGNFPGRFSGRQFSNSRSEMNVSTLELGDSALYLCASSLGRVESPLHFGNGTRLTVT.

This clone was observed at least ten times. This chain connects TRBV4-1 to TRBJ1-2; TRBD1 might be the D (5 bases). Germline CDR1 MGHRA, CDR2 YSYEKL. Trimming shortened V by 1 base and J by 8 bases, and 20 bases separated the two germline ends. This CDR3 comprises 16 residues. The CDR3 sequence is CASSQGFQGTSEGYTF. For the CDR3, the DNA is TGCGCCAGCAGCCAAGGGTTCCAGGGAACCTCCGAGGGCTACACCTTC.

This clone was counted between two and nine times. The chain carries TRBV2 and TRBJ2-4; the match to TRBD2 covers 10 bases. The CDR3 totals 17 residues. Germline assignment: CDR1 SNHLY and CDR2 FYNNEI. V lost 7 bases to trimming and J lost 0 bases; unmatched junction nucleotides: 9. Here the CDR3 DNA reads TGTGCCAGCACCCTAGCGGGGGACTCATTAGCCAAAAACATTCAGTACTTC. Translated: CASTLAGDSLAKNIQYF.

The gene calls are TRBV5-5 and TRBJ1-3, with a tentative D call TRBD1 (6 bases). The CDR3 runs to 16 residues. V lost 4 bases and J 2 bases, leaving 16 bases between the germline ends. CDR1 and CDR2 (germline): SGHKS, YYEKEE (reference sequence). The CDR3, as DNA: TGTGCCAGCAGCCCCCGGTACAGGGACGCTGGAAACACCATATATTTT. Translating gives CASSPRYRDAGNTIYF.

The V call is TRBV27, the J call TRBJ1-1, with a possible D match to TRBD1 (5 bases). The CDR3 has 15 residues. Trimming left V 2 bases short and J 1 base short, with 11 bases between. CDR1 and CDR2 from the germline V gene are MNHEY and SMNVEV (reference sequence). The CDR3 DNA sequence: TGTGCCAGCAGTTTAAGGGGCAGCCCGAACACTGAAGCTTTCTTT. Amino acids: CASSLRGSPNTEAFF.

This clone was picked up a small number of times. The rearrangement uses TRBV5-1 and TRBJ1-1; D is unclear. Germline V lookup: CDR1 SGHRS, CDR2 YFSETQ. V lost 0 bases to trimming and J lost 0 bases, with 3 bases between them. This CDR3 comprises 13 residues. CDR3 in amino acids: CASSLALNTEAFF. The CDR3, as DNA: TGCGCCAGCAGCTTGGCCTTGAACACTGAAGCTTTCTTT.